This entry lists 22 T cell receptor beta chains sequenced from one sample in a study of cytomegalovirus exposure and HLA in healthy donors. PCR was performed using 60 Vbeta and 13 Jbeta primers. Some clones are missing from TCRdb's copy, which holds only in-frame ones; the method was immunoSEQ multiplex PCR. The sample carries 150,000 to 200,000 clones, about three quarters recorded once. Sequenced input: PBMCs. The source of these receptors is a female donor in good health and CMV-seronegative.

The chain employs TRBV15 and TRBJ1-6; 7 nucleotides line up with TRBD1. This CDR3 has 15 residues. V trimming: 4 bases; J trimming: 10 bases; junction bases outside the gene matches: 10. CDR1 and CDR2 from the germline V gene are LNHNV and YYDKDF (reference sequence). The chain's CDR3 is CATSKTTGRGSPLHF. As DNA, the CDR3 is TGTGCCACCAGCAAAACGACAGGGAGAGGATCACCCCTCCACTTT. The complete variable domain, with remaining parts taken from reference TRBV15 and TRBJ1-6, reads DAMVIQNPRYQVTQFGKPVTLSCSQTLNHNVMYWYQQKSSQAPKLLFHYYDKDFNNEADTPDNFQSRRPNTSFCFLDIRSPGLGDTAMYLCATSKTTGRGSPLHFGNGTRLTVT.

J is TRBJ1-1 and V is TRBV7-2; 7 bases match TRBD1. Germline V CDR1 and CDR2: SGHTA, FQGNSA. This CDR3 region has 14 residues. J was trimmed by 4 bases and V by 4 bases; bases with no gene match: 6. The CDR3 spells CASSSRQGFTEAFF. Here the CDR3 DNA reads TGTGCCAGCAGCTCCAGACAGGGATTCACTGAAGCTTTCTTT.

The chain uses TRBV5-1 and TRBJ2-1, with 9 bases that match TRBD1. The germline V gene encodes CDR1 SGHRS and CDR2 YFSETQ. There are 15 residues in the CDR3. V dropped 4 bases and J dropped 3; count of bases not matched to a gene: 5. The chain's CDR3 is CASSAGQGNYNEQFF. The CDR3 DNA follows: TGCGCCAGCAGCGCCGGACAGGGGAACTACAATGAGCAGTTCTTC.

This sequence joins TRBV9 and TRBJ2-7; weak D call: TRBD1 (6 bases). This CDR3 spans 14 amino acids. The ends were cut back, 4 bases at V and 6 bases at J, with 17 bases in the middle. Looked up from germline, CDR1 is SGDLS and CDR2 is YYNGEE. The CDR3 nucleotides are TGTGCCAGCAGCATAGGTCGAGGGGGTACCGAGCAGTACTTC. Translating gives CASSIGRGGTEQYF. Drawing the rest from reference TRBV9 and TRBJ2-7, the complete variable domain is DSGVTQTPKHLITATGQRVTLRCSPRSGDLSVYWYQQSLDQGLQFLIQYYNGEERAKGNILERFSAQQFPDLHSELNLSSLELGDSALYFCASSIGRGGTEQYFGPGTRLTVT.

The V gene is TRBV11-2, the J gene TRBJ1-5, with D maybe TRBD1 (5 bases). The V gene lost 1 base and the J gene lost 4 bases, with 11 bases spanning the gap. The germline CDR1 and CDR2 sequences are SGHAT and FQNNGV. The CDR3 runs to 15 residues. The CDR3 DNA follows: TGTGCCAGCAGCTTAGCAGCAGGGTCTAATCAGCCCCAGCATTTT. Translation gives CASSLAAGSNQPQHF.

This rearrangement joins TRBV30 to TRBJ1-1, with TRBD1 as a possible D gene (5 bases). Trimming left V 1 base short and J 0 bases short, with 15 bases between. The CDR3 runs to 16 residues. Per the germline V gene, CDR1 is GTSNPN and CDR2 is SVGIG (reference sequence). CDR3 in amino acids: CAWSAGRTSMNTEAFF. In nucleotides, the CDR3 is TGTGCCTGGAGTGCAGGGAGGACTTCTATGAACACTGAAGCTTTCTTT.

The genes are TRBV9 and TRBJ2-2; 11 nucleotides agree with TRBD2. This CDR3 has 18 residues. Germline V CDR1 and CDR2: SGDLS, YYNGEE. The junction had 6 bases not matched to a gene; V was cut back by 2 bases and J by 0 bases. CDR3 coding DNA: TGTGCCAGCAGCGTCCTAGCGGGGGGCCCGACGAACACCGGGGAGCTGTTTTTT. Its translation is CASSVLAGGPTNTGELFF.

The V and J genes are TRBV5-5 and TRBJ1-3; perhaps TRBD1 as D (6 bases). Deletions cut 0 bases from V and 0 bases from J, with 13 bases between. The CDR3 runs 17 residues. In germline, CDR1 is SGHKS, CDR2 YYEKEE (reference sequence). The CDR3 here is CASSLGDTYYSGNTIYF. CDR3 nucleotide sequence: TGTGCCAGCAGCTTGGGGGACACATATTACTCTGGAAACACCATATATTTT. Full variable domain (remainder filled in from reference TRBV5-5 and TRBJ1-3): DAGVTQSPTHLIKTRGQQVTLRCSPISGHKSVSWYQQVLGQGPQFIFQYYEKEERGRGNFPDRFSARQFPNYSSELNVNALLLGDSALYLCASSLGDTYYSGNTIYFGEGSWLTVV.

In DNA form, the CDR3 reads TGTGCCAGCAGTGAAGATGGCTACGGGACAGGGCACACCGGGGAGCTGTTTTTT. This gives the protein CASSEDGYGTGHTGELFF. The chain combines TRBV6-1 with TRBJ2-2; 9 nucleotides match TRBD1. Germline CDR1 reads MNHNS; CDR2 reads SASEGT. This CDR3 spans 18 amino acids. V was clipped by 1 base and J by 3 bases; unmatched bases: 9.

The gene calls are TRBV6-5 and TRBJ2-1; a possible D gene is TRBD1 (6 bases). The CDR3 consists of 13 residues. Germline V gene lookup returns CDR1 MNHEY and CDR2 SVGAGI. Trimming pared 2 bases from V and 8 bases from J, leaving 10 bases between. The CDR3 protein is CASSYTPGDEQFF. CDR3 coding DNA: TGTGCCAGCAGTTACACACCAGGGGATGAGCAGTTCTTC.

This sequence joins TRBV6-1 and TRBJ1-5, with a tentative D call TRBD1 (6 bases). The germline gives CDR1 MNHNS, CDR2 SASEGT. CDR3 length: 17 amino acids. The V and J ends lost 4 bases and 0 bases respectively, with 16 bases between them. Here the CDR3 reads CASSGTVTGPSNQPQHF. CDR3 nucleotide sequence: TGTGCCAGCAGTGGGACAGTGACCGGACCTAGCAATCAGCCCCAGCATTTT.

The V call is TRBV5-4, the J call TRBJ1-5, with D hard to call. Per the germline V gene, CDR1 is SGHNT and CDR2 is YYREEE (reference sequence). The CDR3 totals 12 residues. Between the trimmed V and J ends, which lost 0 bases and 7 bases, there was a span of 5 bases. The CDR3 DNA sequence: TGTGCCAGCAGCTTGGACAGCCAGCCCCAGCATTTT. Encoded protein: CASSLDSQPQHF.

As concerns this clone: The junction does not match germline at one end; this may be a read error. The gene calls are TRBV7-7 and TRBJ2-7; 7 bases align to TRBD1. Germline lookup yields CDR1 SSHAT and CDR2 FNYEAQ (reference sequence). This CDR3 is built from 13 residues. The CDR3 sequence is CASSRDSSYEQYF. In DNA form, the CDR3 reads TGTGCTAGCAGCCGGGACAGCTCCTACGAGCAGTACTTC.

The chain carries TRBV4-1 and TRBJ2-7; a weak D match, TRBD2 (6 bases). CDR3 length: 16 residues. Trimming pared 6 bases from V and 0 bases from J, leaving 18 bases between. Germline-derived CDR1 and CDR2 are MGHRA and YSYEKL. The CDR3 DNA is TGCGCCAGCAGTATATCGGGAGACGGGAGCTCCTACGAGCAGTACTTC. Translating gives CASSISGDGSSYEQYF.

The rearrangement links TRBV19 to TRBJ2-7, with a tentative D call TRBD2 (6 bases). V lost 6 bases to trimming and J lost 6 bases, with 9 bases between them. The CDR3 has 11 residues. The germline V gene has CDR1 LNHDA and CDR2 SQIVND (reference sequence). CDR3 residues: CASRSAGEQYF. CDR3 DNA sequence: TGTGCCAGTAGATCAGCGGGCGAGCAGTACTTC.

In its sample, this clone was seen once. The CDR3 DNA is TGTGCCAGCAGCTTAACGACAGGGGGAAGTAGGCCGCCCCAGCATTTT. It specifies CASSLTTGGSRPPQHF. V usage is TRBV7-8 and J usage is TRBJ1-5; 9 nucleotides match TRBD1. The germline V gene encodes CDR1 SGHVS and CDR2 FQNEAQ. The CDR3 is made up of 16 amino acids. V shed 2 bases and J 9 bases; nucleotides not matched to a gene: 11.

The chain uses TRBV4-3 and TRBJ2-3; tentative D call: TRBD1 (6 bases). Germline assignment: CDR1 LGHNA and CDR2 YSLEER. The CDR3 runs to 14 residues. The ends were cut back, 4 bases at V and 3 bases at J, with 11 bases in the middle. This CDR3 reads CASSPTTGTDTQYF. The CDR3 coding sequence is TGCGCCAGCAGCCCAACCACAGGGACAGATACGCAGTATTTT.

The chain is built from TRBV28 and TRBJ2-4; 9 bases align to TRBD1. Germline CDR1 MDHEN, CDR2 SYDVKM. J was trimmed by 3 bases and V by 6 bases; bases with no gene match: 9. The CDR3 is made up of 16 amino acids. CDR3 sequence (DNA): TGTGCCAGCAGCCGGACAGGGGCTAAGGACAAAAACATTCAGTACTTC. Protein sequence: CASSRTGAKDKNIQYF.

CDR3 DNA sequence: TGTGCCAGCAGCCAACAGGGTCACAATCAGCCCCAGCATTTT. As protein: CASSQQGHNQPQHF. The chain uses TRBV7-9 and TRBJ1-5, with D possibly being TRBD1 (6 bases). CDR3 size: 14 residues. V lost 5 bases and J 3 bases, leaving 11 bases between the germline ends. Germline CDR1 reads SEHNR; CDR2 reads FQNEAQ (reference sequence).

This clone appeared a single time. The chain joins TRBV6-5 to TRBJ1-5; D unclear. The V and J ends lost 1 base and 7 bases respectively, with 11 bases between them. Germline CDR1 reads MNHEY; CDR2 reads SVGAGI. The CDR3 sequence is 14 residues long. The CDR3 nucleotides are TGTGCCAGCAGTTACTGGTCCGAGGGACAGCCCCAGCATTTT. It encodes CASSYWSEGQPQHF.

The rearrangement links TRBV19 to TRBJ2-2; 8 bases map to TRBD2. The J segment lost 4 bases and the V segment lost 5 bases, leaving 6 bases of the junction unmatched. Germline assignment: CDR1 LNHDA and CDR2 SQIVND (reference sequence). The CDR3 has 15 amino acids. The CDR3 coding sequence is TGTGCCAGTAGTCGGACTAGCTTCGGCACCGGGGAGCTGTTTTTT. Translated: CASSRTSFGTGELFF.

This clone was recorded only once. The chain carries TRBV2 and TRBJ1-2, with 8 bases lining up with TRBD1. Trimming cost V 8 bases and J 4 bases; bases outside gene matches: 9. The CDR3 loop spans 14 amino acids. CDR1 and CDR2 (germline): SNHLY, FYNNEI. The CDR3 DNA sequence: TGTGCCAGCCTCCTCGAGGGGACAGGCTATGGCTACACCTTC. Amino acid sequence: CASLLEGTGYGYTF.